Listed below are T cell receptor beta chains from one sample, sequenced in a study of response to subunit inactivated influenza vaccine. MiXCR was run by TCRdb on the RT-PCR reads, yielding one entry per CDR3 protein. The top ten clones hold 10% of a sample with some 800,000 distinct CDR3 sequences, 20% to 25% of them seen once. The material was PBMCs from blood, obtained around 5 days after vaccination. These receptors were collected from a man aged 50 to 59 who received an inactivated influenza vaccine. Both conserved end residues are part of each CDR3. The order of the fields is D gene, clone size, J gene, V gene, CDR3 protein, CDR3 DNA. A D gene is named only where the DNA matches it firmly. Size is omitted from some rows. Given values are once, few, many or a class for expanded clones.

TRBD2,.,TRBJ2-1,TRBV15,CATSARGTSGSEQFF,TGTGCCACCAGCGCCCGAGGGACTAGTGGTAGTGAGCAGTTCTTC
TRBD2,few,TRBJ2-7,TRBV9,CASSASGTSGKQYF,TGTGCCAGCAGCGCCTCCGGGACTAGCGGGAAGCAGTACTTC
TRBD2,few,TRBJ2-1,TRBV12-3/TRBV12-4,CASSPGTSGINEQFF,TGTGCCAGCAGTCCCGGGACTAGCGGGATCAATGAGCAGTTCTTC
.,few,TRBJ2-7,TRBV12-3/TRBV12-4,CASNPNGDLYEQYF,TGTGCCAGCAATCCTAATGGGGACCTCTACGAGCAGTACTTC
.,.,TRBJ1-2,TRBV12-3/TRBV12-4,CASSLETRYGYTF,TGTGCCAGCAGTTTAGAGACGCGCTATGGCTACACCTTC
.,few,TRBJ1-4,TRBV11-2,CASSPGGALGEKLFF,TGTGCCAGCAGCCCTGGGGGAGCCCTGGGTGAAAAACTGTTTTTT
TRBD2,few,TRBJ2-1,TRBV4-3,CASSQVGLAGDYNEQFF,TGCGCCAGCAGCCAAGTGGGACTAGCGGGAGACTACAATGAGCAGTTCTTC
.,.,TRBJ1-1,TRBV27,CASSLIGPSITEAFF,TGTGCCAGCAGTTTAATCGGTCCCTCAATCACTGAAGCTTTCTTT
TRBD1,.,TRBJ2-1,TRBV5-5,CASSLWDSSYNEQFF,TGTGCCAGCAGCTTGTGGGACAGCTCCTACAATGAGCAGTTCTTC
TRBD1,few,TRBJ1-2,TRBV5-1,CASSLVGTGDLGYTF,TGCGCCAGCAGCTTGGTAGGGACAGGGGATCTTGGCTACACCTTC
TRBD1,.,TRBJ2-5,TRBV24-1,CATSDYRDRGQETQYF,TGTGCCACCAGTGATTACCGGGACAGGGGTCAAGAGACCCAGTACTTC
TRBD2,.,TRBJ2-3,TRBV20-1,CSASDPSGRATDTQYF,TGCAGTGCTAGTGATCCTAGCGGGAGGGCAACAGATACGCAGTATTTT
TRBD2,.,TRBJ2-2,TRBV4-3,CASSQDIAGGPVAGELFF,TGCGCCAGCAGCCAAGATATAGCGGGAGGGCCGGTCGCCGGGGAGCTGTTTTTT
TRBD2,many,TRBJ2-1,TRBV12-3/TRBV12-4,CASSLLSSGPYNEQFF,TGTGCCAGCAGTTTACTCTCTAGCGGTCCCTACAATGAGCAGTTCTTC
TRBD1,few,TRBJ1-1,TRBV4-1,CASSLSRGGQGARNTEAFF,TGCGCCAGCAGCTTATCAAGGGGAGGACAGGGGGCGCGGAACACTGAAGCTTTCTTT
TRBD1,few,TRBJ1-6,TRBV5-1,CASSWGQGRGNSPLHF,TGCGCCAGCAGCTGGGGACAGGGAAGAGGGAATTCACCCCTCCACTTT
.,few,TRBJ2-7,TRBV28,CASRLGYYEQYF,TGTGCCAGCAGACTGGGGTACTACGAGCAGTACTTC
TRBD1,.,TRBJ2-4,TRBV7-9,CASSVAGTEKAKNIQYF,TGTGCCAGCAGCGTAGCCGGGACAGAAAAAGCCAAAAACATTCAGTACTTC
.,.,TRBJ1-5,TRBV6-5,CASSYSRPGSDLWNQPQHF,TGTGCCAGCAGTTACTCTCGGCCAGGGTCGGACCTTTGGAATCAGCCCCAGCATTTT
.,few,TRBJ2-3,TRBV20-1,CSARPGLAPSTDTQYF,TGCAGTGCTAGACCGGGCCTAGCACCGAGCACAGATACGCAGTATTTT
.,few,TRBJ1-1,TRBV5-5,CASSLGDKGTKTEAFF,TGTGCCAGCAGCTTGGGTGACAAGGGGACTAAAACTGAAGCTTTCTTT
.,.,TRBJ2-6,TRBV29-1,CSGLTLSASSGANVLTF,TGCAGCGGCCTAACCTTGTCGGCTAGCTCTGGGGCCAACGTCCTGACTTTC
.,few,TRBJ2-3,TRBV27,CASSPLLGTDTQYF,TGTGCCAGCAGTCCCCTTCTCGGAACAGATACGCAGTATTTT
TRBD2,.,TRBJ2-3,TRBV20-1,CSASALAGGTDTQYF,TGCAGTGCTAGTGCCCTGGCGGGAGGAACAGATACGCAGTATTTT
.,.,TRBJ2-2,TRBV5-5,CASSLPKGITSTGELFF,TGTGCCAGCAGCTTGCCGAAGGGCATTACGTCCACCGGGGAGCTGTTTTTT
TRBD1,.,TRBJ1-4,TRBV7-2,CASSTGTGGHNEKLFF,TGTGCCAGCAGCACCGGGACAGGGGGCCACAATGAAAAACTGTTTTTT
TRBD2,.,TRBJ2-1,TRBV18,CASSTGTSRYLVYEQFF,TGTGCCAGCTCAACCGGGACTAGCAGGTATTTGGTGTATGAGCAGTTCTTC
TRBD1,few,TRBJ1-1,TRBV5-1,CASSSGGGQGASSEAFF,TGCGCCAGCAGCTCCGGTGGGGGACAGGGGGCGAGCTCTGAAGCTTTCTTT
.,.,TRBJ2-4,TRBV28,CASTNRTGRRPAKNIQYF,TGTGCCAGCACAAACCGAACCGGACGTCGCCCAGCCAAAAACATTCAGTACTTC
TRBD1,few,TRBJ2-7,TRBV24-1,CATSDRGRTDEQYF,TGTGCCACCAGTGATAGGGGGCGGACTGACGAGCAGTACTTC
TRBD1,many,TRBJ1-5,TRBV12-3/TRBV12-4,CASSSGGDNQPQHF,TGTGCCAGCAGTTCAGGGGGAGACAATCAGCCCCAGCATTTT
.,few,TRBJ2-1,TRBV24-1,CATSEPSQGYEQFF,TGTGCCACCAGTGAGCCGTCGCAGGGCTATGAGCAGTTCTTC
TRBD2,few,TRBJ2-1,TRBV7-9,CASRLPSGRGNEQFF,TGTGCCAGCAGACTCCCTAGCGGGAGAGGCAATGAGCAGTTCTTC